The rows below give T cell receptor beta chains drawn from one sample of a study of radiotherapy plus CTLA-4 blockade in lung cancer. Here immunoSEQ multiplex PCR was the method, and the copy in TCRdb shows in-frame clones only, minus some. The sample includes just over 35,000 clones, about 85% of them seen just once. The specimen was peripheral blood, collected from a patient treated with radiotherapy plus ipilimumab. The receptors stem from a human donor with non-small cell lung cancer who had stable disease on radiotherapy plus ipilimumab. CDR3s include the opening cysteine and the closing phenylalanine or tryptophan.

v_call: TRBV18; j_call: TRBJ1-5; cdr3_aa: CASSPDSQPQHF
v_call: TRBV5-1; j_call: TRBJ2-1; cdr3_aa: CASSPSSGRSYNEQFF
v_call: TRBV7-2; j_call: -; cdr3_aa: CASSRDLGPYEQYF
v_call: TRBV19; j_call: TRBJ2-1; cdr3_aa: CASSIAWQNEQFF
v_call: TRBV6-1; j_call: TRBJ2-7; cdr3_aa: CASSDRAHRVNNEQYF
v_call: TRBV10-3; j_call: TRBJ2-3; cdr3_aa: CAISEWGEGTDTQYF
v_call: TRBV29-1; j_call: TRBJ1-1; cdr3_aa: CSVIKQSQNTEAFF
v_call: TRBV19; j_call: TRBJ2-3; cdr3_aa: CASASGNTDTQYF
v_call: TRBV7-3; j_call: TRBJ1-3; cdr3_aa: CASSLTGGNSGNTIYF
v_call: TRBV6-5; j_call: TRBJ1-2; cdr3_aa: CASSPSLTGAYGYTF
v_call: TRBV18; j_call: TRBJ1-1; cdr3_aa: CASSPVDRATEAFF
v_call: TRBV4-2; j_call: TRBJ2-1; cdr3_aa: CASSQGFQGGKNNEQFF
v_call: TRBV12-5; j_call: TRBJ2-5; cdr3_aa: CASGLSGAAEGTQYF
v_call: TRBV5-1; j_call: TRBJ1-4; cdr3_aa: CASSLVVGESNEKLFF
v_call: TRBV15; j_call: TRBJ1-5; cdr3_aa: CATSRDGRPFQPQHF